This T cell receptor beta chain is from a study of PD-1 blockade in classical Hodgkin lymphoma. Trimming shortened V by 6 bases and J by 6 bases, and 15 bases separated the two germline ends. The CDR3 has 14 residues. CDR1 MDHEN and CDR2 SYDVKM come from the germline V gene. The patients all showed relapse after autologous stem cell transplantation, while their brentuximab vedotin exposure varied. Method: immunoSEQ multiplex PCR; TCRdb's copy keeps in-frame clones and lacks some. The sample has about 97,000 clones, roughly 88% seen once. The sequencing used peripheral blood mononuclear cells (PBMCs), collected at baseline. The TCR comes from a human donor with classical Hodgkin lymphoma. V gene TRBV28 combines with J gene TRBJ2-1; D ambiguous. The CDR3: CASSEPEPFNEQFF. DNA of the CDR3: TGTGCCAGCAGCGAACCTGAGCCGTTCAATGAGCAGTTCTTC.